A selection of T cell receptor beta chains follows, all from one sample in a study of T cell responses to AZD1222 COVID-19 vaccine. Method: immunoSEQ multiplex PCR; TCRdb's copy keeps in-frame clones and lacks some. The repertoire holds more than 110,000 clones, with roughly 90% as singletons. The source was peripheral blood, collected on day 0 of AZD1222 vaccination. Source of these receptors: an adult in good health. The CDR3 runs from the conserved cysteine through the conserved F or W. Each record gives: V gene, J gene, D gene, clone size, CDR3 DNA, CDR3 protein. The D gene is left open where the match is weak. Not all rows give a size; the values are once, few, many and, for expanded clones, a class.

TRBV6-5	TRBJ1-5	TRBD1	-	TGTGCCAGCAGTTTTTCGGGACAGCTCGTAGAGCCCCAGCATTTT	CASSFSGQLVEPQHF
TRBV6-5	TRBJ1-1	-	-	TGTGCCACCCCAGACAGGAGCCTTGAAGCTTTCTTT	CATPDRSLEAFF
TRBV28	TRBJ1-1	-	once	TGTGCCAGCACACTAATCAGAAACACTGAAGCTTTCTTT	CASTLIRNTEAFF
TRBV29-1	TRBJ1-2	-	once	TGCAGCGTTGAAGATCGGACTTCAAATGGCTACACCTTC	CSVEDRTSNGYTF
TRBV10-3	TRBJ1-2	-	-	TGTGCCTCCACCTACCTGGGGGGAGATGGCTACACCTTC	CASTYLGGDGYTF
TRBV4-3	TRBJ2-7	TRBD2	-	TGCGCCAGCAGCCAAGATAAGGGACTAGCGGGATTCTACGAGCAGTACTTC	CASSQDKGLAGFYEQYF
TRBV6-5	TRBJ2-1	-	-	TGTGCCAGTGCTACGGACCCTAGACCATACAATGAGCAGTTCTTC	CASATDPRPYNEQFF
TRBV7-9	TRBJ1-1	-	-	TGTGCCAGCAGCAACAGGGAGAACACTGAAGCTTTCTTT	CASSNRENTEAFF
TRBV5-8	TRBJ1-1	-	-	TGTGCCAGCAGCTTGGAGCTAGTCATGAACACTGAAGCTTTCTTT	CASSLELVMNTEAFF
TRBV6-1	TRBJ2-7	-	-	TGTGCCAGCAGTGAAGAAAGGGGGACATTCACCTACGAGCAGTACTTC	CASSEERGTFTYEQYF
TRBV15	TRBJ2-5	-	-	TGTGCCACCAGCAGAGGAAGGGGAGAGACCCAGTACTTC	CATSRGRGETQYF
TRBV28	TRBJ1-1	-	-	TGTGCCAGCAGTCCCTCCGGGACGGCGAACACTGAAGCTTTCTTT	CASSPSGTANTEAFF
TRBV5-4	TRBJ2-5	-	-	TGTGCCAGCAGGGTTGGAGCCGACAGCCAAGAGACCCAGTACTTC	CASRVGADSQETQYF
TRBV15	TRBJ2-2	TRBD1	-	TGTGCCACCAGCAGATATCAAGGACAGGGGTTCGGGACCGGGGAGCTGTTTTTT	CATSRYQGQGFGTGELFF
TRBV7-2	TRBJ2-6	-	-	TGTGCCAGCAGTTCTGTCGCCAACGTCCTGACTTTC	CASSSVANVLTF
TRBV30	TRBJ1-5	-	-	TGTGCCTGGAGTGTAACAGGCTTCAATCAGCCCCAGCATTTT	CAWSVTGFNQPQHF
TRBV2	TRBJ1-1	-	once	TGTGCCAGCAAAAGGTTCGGCCCGAACACTGAAGCTTTCTTT	CASKRFGPNTEAFF
TRBV19	TRBJ1-4	-	-	TGTGCCAGTAGTATGGGAAATCAAATAGATGAAAAACTGTTTTTT	CASSMGNQIDEKLFF
TRBV30	TRBJ1-2	-	-	TGTGCCTGGAGGGACGGAGAAATGGATAGGGCCTTC	CAWRDGEMDRAF
TRBV7-6	TRBJ1-4	TRBD1	once	TGTGCCAGCAGCTTAGGAGGGGGCGGTAATGAAAAACTGTTTTTT	CASSLGGGGNEKLFF
TRBV10-3	TRBJ1-3	TRBD1	-	TGTGCCATCAGCCTTGGGACAGGGGGCGCGTATGGAAACACCATATATTTT	CAISLGTGGAYGNTIYF
TRBV27	TRBJ1-1	-	-	TGTGCCAGCACCCCAATCGAGGGGGACGGTGAAGCTTTCTTT	CASTPIEGDGEAFF
TRBV6-4	TRBJ1-1	-	-	TGTGCCAGCAGGCCGGACGGAACGAACACTGAAGCTTTCTTT	CASRPDGTNTEAFF
TRBV10-3	TRBJ2-7	TRBD2	-	TGTGCCATCAGTCCGACTAGCGGGAGCATCTACGAGCAGTACTTC	CAISPTSGSIYEQYF
TRBV19	TRBJ1-1	TRBD1	-	TGTGCCAGTAGTTCCCCGGGACAGGGGATCGCTGAAGCTTTCTTT	CASSSPGQGIAEAFF
TRBV5-6	TRBJ2-1	-	-	TGTGCCAGCAGCTTGGGGACAGGCCTAGCGGACAATGAGCAGTTCTTC	CASSLGTGLADNEQFF
TRBV11-2	TRBJ2-5	-	-	TGTGCCAGCAGTAGCGACCTTTACCAAGAGACCCAGTACTTC	CASSSDLYQETQYF
TRBV9	TRBJ2-5	TRBD2	-	TGTGCCAGCAGCGTAGCTACTCCGACCCGCGGGAGCGGGAGAAATCCAGAGACCCAGTACTTC	CASSVATPTRGSGRNPETQYF
TRBV11-2	TRBJ2-7	-	few	TGTGCCAGCAGCTTAAATCAGGCTCCTAGTCCCCATTTC	CASSLNQAPSPHF
TRBV6-6	TRBJ2-7	TRBD2	-	TGTGCCAGCAGGGACTCGGGACTAGGGGCCTACGAGCAGTACTTC	CASRDSGLGAYEQYF
TRBV18	TRBJ1-1	TRBD1	-	TGTGCCAGCTCAGCAGAAATGGACAGGGCGAACACTGAAGCTTTCTTT	CASSAEMDRANTEAFF
TRBV11-2	TRBJ1-4	-	-	TGTGCCAGCAGCCCCGGAAGGGGGTGGGGAAAACTGTTTTTT	CASSPGRGWGKLFF
TRBV15	TRBJ2-1	-	-	TGTGCCACCAGCAGAGATTATATGTCCTACAATGAGCAGTTCTTC	CATSRDYMSYNEQFF
TRBV6-5	TRBJ2-1	TRBD2	-	TGTGCCAGCAGCGGGACTAGCGGGATCAATGAGCAGTTCTTC	CASSGTSGINEQFF
TRBV14	TRBJ2-1	TRBD1	few	TGTGCCAGCAGCCCGAGGACAGGGGCCAGTATATACAATGAGCAGTTCTTC	CASSPRTGASIYNEQFF
TRBV29-1	TRBJ2-1	-	once	TGCAGCGTGACGAGGACTCGCATTTACAATGAGCAGTTCTTC	CSVTRTRIYNEQFF
TRBV6-2/TRBV6-3	TRBJ2-4	-	-	TGTGCCAGCAGTTCCGTGGGGAGCATTCAGTACTTC	CASSSVGSIQYF
TRBV12-3/TRBV12-4	TRBJ2-5	-	few	TGTGCCACCTCCGCGGGAAGCCAAGAGACCCAGTACTTC	CATSAGSQETQYF
TRBV7-2	TRBJ1-4	TRBD1	once	TGTGCCAGCAGCCGTGGAGCAGTGACAGGGGGCGGTGAAAAACTGTTTTTT	CASSRGAVTGGGEKLFF
TRBV9	TRBJ1-4	-	-	TGTGCCAGCAGCTTCCGGGCGAATGAAAAACTGTTTTTT	CASSFRANEKLFF
TRBV19	TRBJ1-5	-	-	TGTGCCAGTAGTCGGGGAGCAGGGGGCAATCAGCCCCAGCATTTT	CASSRGAGGNQPQHF
TRBV2	TRBJ1-4	-	-	TGTGCCAGCGGACCACAGGGATTTAATGAAAAACTGTTTTTT	CASGPQGFNEKLFF
TRBV18	TRBJ1-1	-	-	TGTGCCAGCTCGCCAGACATGAACACTGAAGCTTTCTTT	CASSPDMNTEAFF
TRBV6-5	TRBJ1-4	-	few	TGTGCCAGCAGCCAACAGGGAATGGGAGAAAAACTGTTTTTT	CASSQQGMGEKLFF
TRBV24-1	TRBJ2-5	-	-	TGTGCCACCAGTGATTTCTTCGGGACCCAGTACTTC	CATSDFFGTQYF
TRBV21-1	TRBJ1-2	-	-	TGTGCCAGCACCCCCGGGGGTTGGGGGGAAGGCCCTAACTATGGCTACACCTTC	CASTPGGWGEGPNYGYTF
TRBV27	TRBJ1-5	-	-	TGTGCCAGCAGTTTACGGGGGATTTGGAATCAGCCCCAGCATTTT	CASSLRGIWNQPQHF
TRBV30	TRBJ1-5	-	-	TGTGCCTGGAGTGACACCGGGACTCGGCATTTT	CAWSDTGTRHF
TRBV5-4	TRBJ2-7	-	-	TGTGCCAGCAGCCCTGGGGGTTCGGGTGGTTCCTACGAGCAGTACTTC	CASSPGGSGGSYEQYF
TRBV28	TRBJ1-5	-	once	TGTGCCAGCAGTTTAGCCGGTCCTCGGAATCAGCCCCAGCATTTT	CASSLAGPRNQPQHF
TRBV6-5	TRBJ2-5	-	-	TGTGCCAGCACTAGGGGCCACAGGGAGGGAGAGACCCAGTACTTC	CASTRGHREGETQYF
TRBV10-1	TRBJ2-5	TRBD2	-	TGCGCCAGCAGTGACGATCCGGGACTAGCGGACCAAGAGACCCAGTACTTC	CASSDDPGLADQETQYF
TRBV28	TRBJ1-4	-	-	TGTGCCAGCAGTCTCAGACAGGATGAAAAACTGTTTTTT	CASSLRQDEKLFF
TRBV6-6	TRBJ2-7	TRBD2	-	TGTGCCAGCCGGGACCCGGCGGGAGTCCCCTACGAGCAGTACTTC	CASRDPAGVPYEQYF
TRBV9	TRBJ2-2	TRBD2	-	TGTGCCAGCAGCGTAGATCTAGCGGGAGGGCCGACCGGGGAGCTGTTTTTT	CASSVDLAGGPTGELFF
TRBV27	TRBJ1-2	-	-	TGTGCCAGCAGTTTAAGGGGGAACTATGGCTACACCTTC	CASSLRGNYGYTF
TRBV12-3/TRBV12-4	TRBJ2-3	TRBD2	-	TGTGCCAGCAGTCTCCTAGCGGGAGTTACGCAGTATTTT	CASSLLAGVTQYF
TRBV27	TRBJ1-5	-	-	TGTGCCAGCAAACGAGACAGCTCGGGGCGGCCCCAGCATTTT	CASKRDSSGRPQHF
TRBV11-2	TRBJ2-1	TRBD2	-	TGTGCCAGCAGCTTAGATTGGTCGGGAGGGCCTTGGAATGAGCAGTTCTTC	CASSLDWSGGPWNEQFF
TRBV19	TRBJ1-2	-	-	TGTGCCAGTACCCTCGACAGTTCCACTACTAACTATGGCTACACCTTC	CASTLDSSTTNYGYTF